The entry that follows covers one TCR beta chain sequence. These data originate in a study of blood T cell repertoires in COVID-19. About the study: PBMCs, B-cell-depleted T cells, or T cells were the source of the cDNA or gDNA that made up the material.

Sequencing used immunoSEQ multiplex PCR; TCRdb keeps in-frame clones, though not all of them. The sample consists of roughly 38,000 clones, around 84% of them appearing once. Sequenced: peripheral blood. The clonotype originates from a man in his 60s with COVID-19, enrolled during active disease.

CDR3 sequence: CASSFDRSYEQYF. In nucleotides, the CDR3 is TGTGCCAGCAGCTTTGACAGGTCCTACGAGCAGTACTTC. The rearrangement joins TRBV7-2 to TRBJ2-7, with a tentative D call TRBD1 (6 bases). Deletions cut 3 bases from V and 1 base from J, with 7 bases between. The germline gives CDR1 SGHTA, CDR2 FQGNSA. This CDR3 is 13 amino acids long.